The 30 T cell receptor beta chains listed next were all sequenced from one sample in a study of cytomegalovirus exposure and HLA in healthy donors. The PCR employed 60 Vbeta primers together with 13 Jbeta primers. Generated by immunoSEQ multiplex PCR, the TCRdb table keeps only in-frame clones and is missing some. The table lists approximately 45,000 clones. Sequencing was carried out using PBMCs. Receptors were obtained from a male donor in good health and CMV-seronegative.

The rearrangement links TRBV18 to TRBJ2-3, with 7 bases aligning to TRBD1. Germline values: CDR1 KGHSH, CDR2 LQKENI. The CDR3 sequence is 14 residues long. With V trimmed by 4 bases and J by 7 bases, 8 bases remained unmatched. The CDR3 region has the DNA TGTGCCAGCTCACTAGGGCAGGGGGTCAATACGCAGTATTTT. This gives the protein CASSLGQGVNTQYF.

The V gene is TRBV7-9, the J gene TRBJ2-7, with TRBD1 identical over 9 bases. After removal of 11 bases from V and 4 bases from J, the junction contained 9 bases not matched to a gene. Germline CDR1 is SEHNR and CDR2 is FQNEAQ (reference sequence). CDR3 size: 13 residues. CDR3 sequence: CAWQQGAKYEQYF. CDR3 DNA: TGTGCCTGGCAACAGGGGGCAAAATACGAGCAGTACTTC.

As DNA, the CDR3 is TGTGCCAGCAGCTTAAGGGGAGGGGACACTACCTTC. Translation gives CASSLRGGDTTF. The gene calls are TRBV7-2 and TRBJ1-2; D is perhaps TRBD1 (6 bases). CDR3 size: 12 residues. V shed 2 bases and J shed 14 bases, with 15 bases lying between them. Germline V gene data show CDR1 as SGHTA and CDR2 as FQGNSA.

This chain uses TRBV6-4 with TRBJ1-2, with 12 bases identical to TRBD1. The CDR3 consists of 15 residues. Trimming at V came to 3 bases and at J to 5 bases, leaving 4 bases not matched to a gene. Germline V lookup: CDR1 MRHNA, CDR2 SNTAGT. CDR3 amino acids: CASSEGTGGGYGYTF. The CDR3 coding sequence is TGTGCCAGCAGTGAAGGGACAGGGGGCGGTTATGGCTACACCTTC.

Concerning this clone itself: It is unclear where the CDR3 begins or ends on the DNA, so no DNA is shown, and the CDR3 is as TCRdb lists it. The chain recombines TRBV4-1 with TRBJ1-2; no check of the table's D call, TRBD1, against the DNA was made. Germline V CDR1 and CDR2: MGHRA, YSYEKL. With termini counted, the CDR3 has 15 amino acids. CDR3 amino acids: CASSQVGVGTAASTF.

In DNA, the CDR3 is TGCGCCAGCAGCGCCTCGCAGCGGGGGGTCGTGAATGAGCAGTTCTTC. As protein: CASSASQRGVVNEQFF. This chain links TRBV5-1 with TRBJ2-1; 9 bases fit TRBD2. Germline assignment: CDR1 SGHRS and CDR2 YFSETQ. Trimming cost V 4 bases and J 7 bases; bases outside gene matches: 12. The CDR3 has 16 amino acids.

The chain recombines TRBV29-1 with TRBJ2-7, with D perhaps matching TRBD1 (6 bases). The CDR3 is 13 amino acids. V lost 4 bases and J 5 bases, leaving 15 bases between the germline ends. Per germline, CDR1 SQVTM and CDR2 ANQGSEA. The CDR3, as DNA: TGCAGCGTTGGTTCCGGCAGGGGCGACGAGCAGTACTTC. It translates to CSVGSGRGDEQYF.

This CDR3 reads CASSPQTHGYTF. In DNA, the CDR3 is TGTGCCAGTAGTCCCCAGACACATGGCTACACCTTC. The chain is built from TRBV19 and TRBJ1-2; the D is unclear. The CDR3 sequence is 12 residues long. CDR1 and CDR2 (germline): LNHDA, SQIVND (reference sequence). V was shortened by 5 bases and J by 6 bases, with 10 bases between the two germline ends. The entire variable domain, with the rest obtained from reference TRBV19 and TRBJ1-2, is as follows: DGGITQSPKYLFRKEGQNVTLSCEQNLNHDAMYWYRQDPGQGLRLIYYSQIVNDFQKGDIAEGYSVSREKKESFPLTVTSAQKNPTAFYLCASSPQTHGYTFGSGTRLTVV.

V usage is TRBV2 and J usage is TRBJ1-3, with D unresolved. V lost 2 bases, J lost 0 bases, and 8 bases lay in between. The germline V gene encodes CDR1 SNHLY and CDR2 FYNNEI. This CDR3 has 15 amino acids. CDR3 region: CASSELTNSGNTIYF. CDR3 nucleotide sequence: TGTGCCAGCAGTGAATTAACAAACTCTGGAAACACCATATATTTT.

CDR3 nucleotides: TGTGCCAGCAGTGAGGCGAACACGAACACTGAAGCTTTCTTT. It specifies CASSEANTNTEAFF. The J gene is TRBJ1-1, the V gene TRBV7-9, with D hard to call. Trimming removed 6 bases from V and 1 base from J, with 12 bases in between. Germline assignment: CDR1 SEHNR and CDR2 FQNEAQ (reference sequence). The CDR3 covers 14 residues. The full variable domain, completed using reference TRBV7-9 and TRBJ1-1, is DTGVSQNPRHKITKRGQNVTFRCDPISEHNRLYWYRQTLGQGPEFLTYFQNEAQLEKSRLLSDRFSAERPKGSFSTLEIQRTEQGDSAMYLCASSEANTNTEAFFGQGTRLTVV.

V is TRBV7-3 and J is TRBJ1-2, with TRBD1 matching 10 bases. V trimming: 5 bases; J trimming: 7 bases; junction bases outside the gene matches: 7. CDR1 and CDR2 (germline): SGHTA, FQGTGA. The CDR3 totals 14 residues. The DNA for the CDR3 is TGTGCCAGCAGCCCCCAAGGGGACAGGGGTGGCTACACCTTC. Amino acids: CASSPQGDRGGYTF.

The chain recombines TRBV6-5 with TRBJ2-7; D ambiguous. CDR3 length equals 14 residues. Germline V gene lookup returns CDR1 MNHEY and CDR2 SVGAGI. Between the trimmed V and J ends, which lost 2 bases and 0 bases, there was a span of 8 bases. CDR3 DNA sequence: TGTGCCAGCAGTTACCTGCGAAGCTCCTACGAGCAGTACTTC. The encoded protein is CASSYLRSSYEQYF.

The chain joins TRBV6-6 to TRBJ2-7, with a weak D call TRBD2 (5 bases). This CDR3 is built from 13 residues. V was shortened by 8 bases and J by 5 bases, with 16 bases between the two germline ends. Germline V lookup: CDR1 MNHNY, CDR2 SVGAGI (reference sequence). This chain's CDR3 is CASGLTSGHEQYF. The CDR3 DNA is TGTGCCAGCGGACTGACCTCGGGCCACGAGCAGTACTTC.

The rearrangement joins TRBV6-5 to TRBJ2-7; D possibly corresponds to TRBD2 (5 bases). The ends were cut back, 0 bases at V and 3 bases at J, with 15 bases in the middle. This CDR3 is 16 amino acids long. Germline loops: CDR1 MNHEY, CDR2 SVGAGI. The CDR3 DNA reads TGTGCCAGCAGTTACTCGGAACGCCTTCGGGACTACGAGCAGTACTTC. Protein product: CASSYSERLRDYEQYF.

The CDR3 reads CSAREGGSQYF. The CDR3 DNA is TGCAGTGCCCGAGAGGGGGGGTCGCAGTATTTT. This chain joins TRBV20-1 and TRBJ2-3; TRBD2 is a possible D gene (7 bases). Trimming removed 6 bases from V and 10 bases from J, with 14 bases in between. Per germline, CDR1 DFQATT and CDR2 SNEGSKA (reference sequence). This CDR3 is 11 amino acids long.

This chain joins TRBV6-4 and TRBJ2-3, with TRBD2 matching over 16 bases. This CDR3 is built from 16 residues. V trimming: 2 bases; J trimming: 4 bases; junction bases outside the gene matches: 0. Germline V gene sequence: CDR1 MRHNA, CDR2 SNTAGT. This chain's CDR3 is CASSDGTSGGADTQYF. As DNA, the CDR3 is TGTGCCAGCAGTGACGGGACTAGCGGGGGGGCAGATACGCAGTATTTT.

The V and J genes are TRBV6-6 and TRBJ1-2; unclear D gene. Trimming took 0 bases from V and 3 from J, leaving 11 bases between them. CDR1 and CDR2 (germline): MNHNY, SVGAGI (reference sequence). The CDR3 length is 15 residues. CDR3 in DNA: TGTGCCAGCAGTTACTCTACCTACTTGGACTATGGCTACACCTTC. Translation: CASSYSTYLDYGYTF.

The rearrangement uses TRBV25-1 and TRBJ1-2; 9 bases fit TRBD1. V lost 0 bases to trimming and J lost 5 bases; unmatched junction nucleotides: 7. Germline V CDR1 and CDR2: MGHDK, SYGVNS. The CDR3 has 16 amino acids. The CDR3 spells CASSEYGGQGIYGYTF. In DNA form, the CDR3 reads TGTGCCAGCAGTGAATATGGGGGACAGGGAATATATGGCTACACCTTC.

This chain uses TRBV6-5 with TRBJ2-1; 15 bases agree with TRBD2. CDR1 MNHEY and CDR2 SVGAGI come from the germline V gene. The CDR3 extends over 16 amino acids. V shed 0 bases, J shed 6 bases, and the junction held 0 bases outside the gene matches. Here the CDR3 DNA reads TGTGCCAGCAGTTACTCGGGACTAGCGGGGGGCAATGAGCAGTTCTTC. Protein product: CASSYSGLAGGNEQFF.

This chain uses TRBV6-5 with TRBJ1-1; maybe TRBD1 (6 bases). V gave up 6 bases and J gave up 4 bases, with 15 bases separating them. This CDR3 has 14 amino acids. CDR1 MNHEY and CDR2 SVGAGI come from the germline V gene. The CDR3 sequence: CASSNTGKGTEAFF. CDR3 in DNA: TGTGCCAGCAGCAATACAGGGAAAGGCACTGAAGCTTTCTTT.

The chain links TRBV7-2 to TRBJ1-5, with D perhaps TRBD1 (6 bases). This CDR3 has 14 residues. Germline CDR1 reads SGHTA; CDR2 reads FQGNSA. V was pared by 1 base and J by 6 bases, with 10 bases between. The CDR3 sequence: CASSLEAQGQPQHF. The CDR3 region has the DNA TGTGCCAGCAGCTTAGAGGCACAGGGTCAGCCCCAGCATTTT.

The J gene is TRBJ2-1, the V gene TRBV7-9; 11 nucleotides align to TRBD2. Trimming took 1 base from V and 3 from J; bases not matched to a gene: 5. Germline CDR1 and CDR2: SEHNR and FQNEAQ (reference sequence). The CDR3 consists of 17 residues. CDR3 bases: TGTGCCAGCAGCTTAGATGTCCTAGCGGGGGGCTACAATGAGCAGTTCTTC. Translating gives CASSLDVLAGGYNEQFF.

The CDR3 here is CASSIAPIQGYSNQPQHF. For the CDR3, the DNA is TGTGCCAGTAGTATAGCTCCGATACAGGGGTATAGCAATCAGCCCCAGCATTTT. The chain recombines TRBV19 with TRBJ1-5, with 7 bases matching TRBD1. Germline values: CDR1 LNHDA, CDR2 SQIVND (reference sequence). With 1 base clipped from V and 0 bases from J, the junction kept 9 bases outside the gene matches. The CDR3 runs 18 residues.

This chain joins TRBV5-4 and TRBJ2-6, with D perhaps matching TRBD1 (5 bases). In germline, CDR1 is SGHNT, CDR2 YYREEE (reference sequence). CDR3 length: 15 amino acids. Trimming took 0 bases from V and 2 from J, leaving 6 bases between them. In DNA form, the CDR3 reads TGTGCCAGCAGCTTGGGGGGCACTGGGGCCAACGTCCTGACTTTC. Translating it yields CASSLGGTGANVLTF.

CDR3 sequence reads: CASSQDPGSSYNSPLHF. The CDR3 DNA reads TGCGCCAGCAGCCAAGATCCGGGTAGCTCCTATAATTCACCCCTCCACTTT. The rearrangement uses TRBV4-3 and TRBJ1-6; D uncertain. The V gene lost 0 bases and the J gene lost 0 bases, with 9 bases spanning the gap. Per the germline V gene, CDR1 is LGHNA and CDR2 is YSLEER. The CDR3 runs to 17 residues.

Written as DNA, the CDR3 is TGTGCCAGCAGTACAGGGGGGACCGGCTACACCTTC. Translated: CASSTGGTGYTF. J is TRBJ1-2 and V is TRBV6-5; 8 bases are a match to TRBD1. After removal of 5 bases from V and 8 bases from J, the junction contained 4 bases not matched to a gene. The CDR3 is made up of 12 amino acids. Germline V lookup: CDR1 MNHEY, CDR2 SVGAGI.

V and J are TRBV9 and TRBJ2-7, with 11 bases matching TRBD2. The CDR3 runs to 17 residues. Germline CDR1 reads SGDLS; CDR2 reads YYNGEE. J gave up 1 base and V 4 bases, and 10 bases lay outside the gene matches. CDR3 sequence reads: CASSPIGTSGNSYEQYF. CDR3 DNA: TGTGCCAGCAGCCCAATCGGGACTAGCGGTAATTCCTACGAGCAGTACTTC.

This chain uses TRBV5-1 with TRBJ1-2; possibly TRBD1 for D (5 bases). Germline V CDR1 and CDR2: SGHRS, YFSETQ. V lost 5 bases to trimming and J lost 4 bases, with 15 bases between them. The CDR3 runs to 14 residues. The CDR3 region has the DNA TGCGCCAGCAGGACTCGGAGGGGATTCTATGGCTACACCTTC. Residues: CASRTRRGFYGYTF. The full variable domain, rest sourced from reference TRBV5-1 and TRBJ1-2, is KAGVTQTPRYLIKTRGQQVTLSCSPISGHRSVSWYQQTPGQGLQFLFEYFSETQRNKGNFPGRFSGRQFSNSRSEMNVSTLELGDSALYLCASRTRRGFYGYTFGSGTRLTVV.

The genes are TRBV15 and TRBJ2-7; 8 bases line up with TRBD1. Losses at the gene ends were 1 base for V and 5 bases for J; bases not matched to a gene: 7. Looked up from germline, CDR1 is LNHNV and CDR2 is YYDKDF (reference sequence). The CDR3 extends over 15 amino acids. CDR3 DNA sequence: TGTGCCACCAGCAGAGGGACAGGGTTTCGTGACGAGCAGTACTTC. It codes for CATSRGTGFRDEQYF.

The CDR3: CASSADRVGGELFF. In nucleotides, the CDR3 is TGTGCCAGCAGTGCGGACAGGGTCGGGGGGGAGCTGTTTTTT. The V gene is TRBV6-1, the J gene TRBJ2-2; 8 bases are a match to TRBD1. J was trimmed by 8 bases and V by 4 bases; bases with no gene match: 6. Germline assignment: CDR1 MNHNS and CDR2 SASEGT. The CDR3 is made up of 14 amino acids.